The present TCR beta chain was sequenced within a study of blood T cell repertoires in COVID-19. As for the study in general: The cDNA or gDNA used as material had been derived from T cells, B-cell-depleted T cells, or PBMCs.

The V gene's germline CDR1 is SGHDN and CDR2 FVKESK. The CDR3 extends over 16 amino acids. V shed 3 bases, J shed 2 bases, and the junction held 8 bases outside the gene matches. Sequencing was performed with immunoSEQ multiplex PCR; in TCRdb, only in-frame clones are kept and a portion is missing. The sample comprises roughly 200,000 clones, under 90% of which are singletons, and approximately 18% rests with the top ten. Seattle patients were enrolled during active infection and followed longitudinally. The sample holds one count of this clone. The source material was peripheral blood. This TCR was sampled from a person aged 65-85 years with COVID-19, enrolled during active disease. The V call is TRBV14, the J call TRBJ2-7, with 9 nucleotides matching TRBD2. The CDR3 region is CASSQATSGSTYEQYF. The CDR3 DNA reads as TGTGCCAGCAGCCAGGCAACTAGCGGGTCTACCTACGAGCAGTACTTC.